Listed below are T cell receptor beta chains from one sample, sequenced in a study of T cells in Graves' hyperthyroidism and ophthalmopathy. Each CDR3 protein gets one entry after TCRdb re-called the multiplex PCR reads with MiXCR. Of around 400,000 distinct CDR3 sequences listed, roughly 14% are singletons. The sample was blood. These receptors were obtained from a woman between 18 and 29 years old with Graves' hyperthyroidism that later progressed to Graves' ophthalmopathy. CDR3s include the opening cysteine and the closing phenylalanine or tryptophan. Each record gives: D gene, V gene, J gene, clone size, CDR3 DNA, CDR3 protein. D genes are given only for firm matches. Expanded clones get a size class; other rows say once, few or many, or leave the size out.

>-|TRBV2|TRBJ1-1|many
TGTGCCAGCAGCGACTACTACACTGAAGCTTTCTTT
CASSDYYTEAFF
>-|TRBV5-1|TRBJ2-1|-
TGTGCCAGCAGCCAAGGGGGACTCCAGAAGGAGGAGCAGTTCTTC
CASSQGGLQKEEQFF
>TRBD2|TRBV5-1|TRBJ2-1|many
TGCGCCAGCAGCTTGCATGGGCGGGAGAGGGTTGAGGATGAGCAGTTCTTC
CASSLHGRERVEDEQFF
>-|TRBV5-6|TRBJ2-7|many
TGTGCCAGCAGCTTGGAAGGGCTAGCCCACGAGCAGTACTTC
CASSLEGLAHEQYF
>-|TRBV27|TRBJ1-5|many
TGTGCCAGCAGTTTATCGTTCAGTCAGCCCCAGCATTTT
CASSLSFSQPQHF
>-|TRBV14|TRBJ2-5|-
TGTGCCAGCAGCCAAGTCGGCCGGAATCAAGAGACCCAGTACTTC
CASSQVGRNQETQYF
>TRBD2|TRBV20-1|TRBJ2-7|many
TGCAGTGCTCCGTTCCTAAAGCGGGATGCCTACGAGCAGTACTTC
CSAPFLKRDAYEQYF
>-|TRBV6-1|TRBJ1-3|-
TGTGCCAGCACCCCCATGCAGCTTTCTATGAGTGGAAACACCACATATTTT
CASTPMQLSMSGNTTYF
>-|TRBV19|TRBJ2-7|-
TGTGCCAGTAGTCTCTCCGCCGAGCACGAGCAGTACTTC
CASSLSAEHEQYF
>TRBD2|TRBV6-1|TRBJ2-2|many
TGTGCCAGCAGTGAAGGGACTAGCTTCAACACCGGGGAGCTGTTTTTT
CASSEGTSFNTGELFF
>-|TRBV28|TRBJ2-2|many
TGTGCCAGCACCCCTTCTCTGGGGACCGGGGAGCTGTTTTTT
CASTPSLGTGELFF
>-|TRBV20-1|TRBJ1-5|many
TGCAGTGCTAGTTACGTTAGCAATCAGCCCCAGCATTTT
CSASYVSNQPQHF
>TRBD2|TRBV19|TRBJ2-2|few
TGTGCCAGTAGTAAAAGCGGGAGCTGGAACGGGGAGCTGTTTTTT
CASSKSGSWNGELFF
>-|TRBV4-3|TRBJ1-2|few
TGCGCCAGCAGCCAAACCCTAGGGTCAAACTATGGCTACACCTTC
CASSQTLGSNYGYTF
>-|TRBV6-1|TRBJ1-5|few
TGTGCCAGCAGCCGAATCGGTGGTCAGCCCCAGCATTTT
CASSRIGGQPQHF
>-|TRBV20-1|TRBJ2-1|-
TGCAGTGCTAGATTCTGGGGCGGGAACTCCTACAATGAGCAGTTCTTC
CSARFWGGNSYNEQFF
>TRBD2|TRBV20-1|TRBJ2-1|few
TGCAGTGCTAGAGTTCCCTCTCTAGCGGGCCACAATGAGCAGTTCTTC
CSARVPSLAGHNEQFF
>TRBD2|TRBV29-1|TRBJ2-1|-
TGCAGCGTTGACGTACTAGCGGGAGGTAGGTCCTACAATGAGCAGTTCTTC
CSVDVLAGGRSYNEQFF